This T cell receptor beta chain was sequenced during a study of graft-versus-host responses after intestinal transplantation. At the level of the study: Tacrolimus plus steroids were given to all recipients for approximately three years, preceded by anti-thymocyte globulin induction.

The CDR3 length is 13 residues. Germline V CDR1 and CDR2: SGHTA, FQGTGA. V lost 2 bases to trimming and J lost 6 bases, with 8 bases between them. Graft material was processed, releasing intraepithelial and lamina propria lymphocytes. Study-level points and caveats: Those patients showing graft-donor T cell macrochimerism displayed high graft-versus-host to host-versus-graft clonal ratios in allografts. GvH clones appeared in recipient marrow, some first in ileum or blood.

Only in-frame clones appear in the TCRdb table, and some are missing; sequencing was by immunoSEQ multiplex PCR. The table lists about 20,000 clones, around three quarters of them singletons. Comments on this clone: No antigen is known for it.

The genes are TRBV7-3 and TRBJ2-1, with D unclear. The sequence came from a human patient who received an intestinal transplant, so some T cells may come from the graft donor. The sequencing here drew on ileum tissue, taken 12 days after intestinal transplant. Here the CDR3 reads CASSLYGGNEQFF. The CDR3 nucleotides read TGTGCCAGCAGCTTATATGGCGGCAATGAGCAGTTCTTC.